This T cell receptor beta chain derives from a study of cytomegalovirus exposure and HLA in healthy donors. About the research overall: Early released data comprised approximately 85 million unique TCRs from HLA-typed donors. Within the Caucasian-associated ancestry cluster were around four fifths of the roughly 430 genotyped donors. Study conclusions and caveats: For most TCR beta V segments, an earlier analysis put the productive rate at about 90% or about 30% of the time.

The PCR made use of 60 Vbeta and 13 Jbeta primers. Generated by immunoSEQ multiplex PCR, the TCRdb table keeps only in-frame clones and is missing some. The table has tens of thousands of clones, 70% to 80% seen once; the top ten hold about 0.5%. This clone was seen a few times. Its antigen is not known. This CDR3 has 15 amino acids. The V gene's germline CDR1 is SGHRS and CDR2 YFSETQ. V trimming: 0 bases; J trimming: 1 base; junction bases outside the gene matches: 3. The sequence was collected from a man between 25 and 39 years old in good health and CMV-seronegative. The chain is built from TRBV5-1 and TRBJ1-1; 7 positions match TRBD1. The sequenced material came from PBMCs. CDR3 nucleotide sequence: TGCGCCAGCAGCTTGGTAAGGGGGCCGAACACTGAAGCTTTCTTT. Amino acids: CASSLVRGPNTEAFF.